The clone carrying this T cell receptor (beta chain) was counted at least ten times. The entry originates in a study of T cells in Graves' hyperthyroidism and ophthalmopathy. Uncontrolled infection, other autoimmune disease, pregnancy and lactation each barred patients from inclusion. The CDR3 is 16 residues long. The ends lost 3 bases at V and 3 bases at J; junction bases unmatched: 8. Germline V gene sequence: CDR1 LNHNV, CDR2 YYDKDF (reference sequence). The investigators amplified TCR beta CDR3 regions from RNA transcripts. First-round RT-PCR with HTBI primers amplified the TCR CDR3 region. TCRdb independently ran MiXCR on the multiplex PCR reads; one entry per CDR3 protein. The sample gives some 600,000 distinct CDR3 sequences, roughly 50% of which show up once; about 7.8% is in the top ten.

The receptor was derived from a woman aged 18-35 years with Graves' hyperthyroidism. The rearrangement uses TRBV15 and TRBJ1-2; 9 bases fit TRBD1. The specimen was peripheral blood or thyroid tissue (not recorded which). In DNA form, the CDR3 reads TGTGCCACCAGCAGCCGGGACAGGGTATTATACTATGGCTACACCTTC. The encoded protein is CATSSRDRVLYYGYTF.